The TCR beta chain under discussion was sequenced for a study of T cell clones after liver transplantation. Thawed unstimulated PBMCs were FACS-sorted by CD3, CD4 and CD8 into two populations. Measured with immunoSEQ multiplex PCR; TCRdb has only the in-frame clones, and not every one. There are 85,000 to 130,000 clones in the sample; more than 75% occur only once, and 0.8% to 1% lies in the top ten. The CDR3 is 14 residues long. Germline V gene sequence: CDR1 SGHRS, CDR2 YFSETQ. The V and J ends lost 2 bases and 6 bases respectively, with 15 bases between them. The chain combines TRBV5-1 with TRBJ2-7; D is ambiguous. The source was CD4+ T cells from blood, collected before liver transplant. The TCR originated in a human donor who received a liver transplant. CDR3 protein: CASSFSPGGFEQYF. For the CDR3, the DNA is TGCGCCAGCAGCTTTTCACCAGGTGGATTCGAGCAGTACTTC.